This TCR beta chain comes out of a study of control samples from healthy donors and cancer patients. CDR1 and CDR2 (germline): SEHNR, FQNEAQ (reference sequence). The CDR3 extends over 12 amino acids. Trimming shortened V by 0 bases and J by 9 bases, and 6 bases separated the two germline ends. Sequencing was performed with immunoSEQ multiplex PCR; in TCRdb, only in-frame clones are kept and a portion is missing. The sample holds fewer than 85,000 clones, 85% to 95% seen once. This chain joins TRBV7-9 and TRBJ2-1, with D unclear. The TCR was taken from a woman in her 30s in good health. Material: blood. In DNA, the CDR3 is TGTGCCAGCAGCTTAGCTACTCCTGAGCAGTTCTTC. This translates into CASSLATPEQFF.